This TCR beta chain was profiled in a study of blood T cell repertoires in COVID-19. The CDR3 runs to 15 residues. With 3 bases clipped from V and 2 bases from J, the junction kept 3 bases outside the gene matches. The germline CDR1 and CDR2 sequences are SGHVS and FNYEAQ. Assay: immunoSEQ multiplex PCR; the TCRdb copy retains only in-frame clones and omits some. The sample holds fewer than 250,000 clones; around 85% are singletons and the top ten take around 9.8%. The sequenced sample consisted of PBMCs or T cells enriched from blood (not recorded which). This chain connects TRBV7-6 to TRBJ2-7, with 11 nucleotides matching TRBD1. This TCR was sampled from a woman aged 50 to 60 with acute COVID-19. The CDR3 DNA sequence: TGTGCCAGCAGCTTGGACAGGGGGCACCCCTACGAGCAGTACTTC. Translating gives CASSLDRGHPYEQYF.